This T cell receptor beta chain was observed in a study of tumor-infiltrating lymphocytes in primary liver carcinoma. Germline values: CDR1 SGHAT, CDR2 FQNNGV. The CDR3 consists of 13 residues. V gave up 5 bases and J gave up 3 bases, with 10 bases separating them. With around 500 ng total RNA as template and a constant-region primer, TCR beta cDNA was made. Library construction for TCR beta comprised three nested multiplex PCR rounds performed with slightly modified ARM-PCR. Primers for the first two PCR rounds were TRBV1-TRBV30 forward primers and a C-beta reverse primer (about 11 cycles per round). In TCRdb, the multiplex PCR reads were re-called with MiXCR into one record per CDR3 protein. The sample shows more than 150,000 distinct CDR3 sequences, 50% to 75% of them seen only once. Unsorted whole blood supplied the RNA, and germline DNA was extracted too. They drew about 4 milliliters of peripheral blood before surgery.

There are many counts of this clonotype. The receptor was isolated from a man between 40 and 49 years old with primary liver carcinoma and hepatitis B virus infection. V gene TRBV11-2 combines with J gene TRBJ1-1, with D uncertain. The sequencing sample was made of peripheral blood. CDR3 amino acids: CASSPLWDTEAFF. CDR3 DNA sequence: TGTGCCAGCAGCCCGTTATGGGACACTGAAGCTTTCTTT.